This paragraph covers one T cell receptor (beta chain) sequence. The PCR made use of 60 Vbeta and 13 Jbeta primers. Sequenced by immunoSEQ multiplex PCR; TCRdb stores in-frame clones only, minus some. In the table there are under 150,000 clones, 73% of which are singletons. This sample was taken from a study of cytomegalovirus exposure and HLA in healthy donors. Germline assignment: CDR1 PRHDT and CDR2 FYEKMQ (reference sequence). V trimming: 5 bases; J trimming: 0 bases; junction bases outside the gene matches: 6. This CDR3 spans 16 amino acids. The TCR sequence derives from a woman aged 35 to 49 in good health and CMV-seronegative. V is TRBV13 and J is TRBJ1-1, with 10 bases matching TRBD1. Material: PBMCs. CDR3 sequence (DNA): TGTGCCAGCAGCCCGACCGGGACAGGGGTGAACACTGAAGCTTTCTTT. It specifies CASSPTGTGVNTEAFF.